This record covers a single T cell receptor beta chain. In the study's own analysis: Nucleated cell counts were estimated from reference gene primer amplification. Clones were sequenced by immunoSEQ multiplex PCR, and TCRdb holds only the in-frame ones, with some missing. V and J calls and clone size follow that table, whereas D and trimming were derived from the DNA. The sample contains 65,000 to 70,000 clones, around 87% of which appear only once. This sample is drawn from a study of blood T cell repertoires in COVID-19. The wider study: The study drew acute and convalescent COVID-19 samples from the United States, Italy and Spain. The cDNA or gDNA used as material had been derived from T cells, B-cell-depleted T cells, or PBMCs.

It was during active infection that Seattle patients were enrolled and then longitudinally followed. The sequencing input was peripheral blood. This receptor was taken from a man aged 35 to 55 with COVID-19, enrolled during active disease.

As DNA, the CDR3 is TGTGCCATCAGTGAACGACAGGATCAAACTGGAAACACCATATATTTT. Protein sequence: CAISERQDQTGNTIYF. The chain is built from TRBV10-3 and TRBJ1-3; TRBD1 is a possible D gene (6 bases). The V end lost 3 bases, the J end lost 2 bases, and 14 bases lay between the germline ends. This CDR3 is built from 16 residues. Germline V gene sequence: CDR1 ENHRY, CDR2 SYGVKD.